What follows is one TCR beta chain and its context. Its target is not known. These data are taken from a study of cytomegalovirus exposure and HLA in healthy donors. Study-wide results and limits: Per a later analysis, HLA-associated TCR beta chains showed more clonal expansion than other, equally common TCR beta chains.

The PCR made use of 60 Vbeta and 13 Jbeta primers. Sequencing was performed with immunoSEQ multiplex PCR; in TCRdb, only in-frame clones are kept and a portion is missing. Of over 100,000 clones in the sample, over 60% were seen once. This CDR3 comprises 17 residues. Trimming cost V 0 bases and J 1 base; bases outside gene matches: 5. CDR1 SGHRS and CDR2 YFSETQ come from the germline V gene. V gene TRBV5-1 combines with J gene TRBJ2-2, with 8 positions matching TRBD2. This clonotype was sampled from a male donor in good health and CMV-seropositive. The sample comprised PBMCs. This CDR3 is CASSLGWTSRNTGELFF. The DNA for the CDR3 is TGCGCCAGCAGCTTGGGGTGGACTAGCCGGAACACCGGGGAGCTGTTTTTT.